These T cell receptor beta chains were read from a single sample in a study of spatial heterogeneity in lung cancer. A single record per CDR3 protein comes from TCRdb applying MiXCR to the 5' RACE reads. The sample comprises about 36,000 distinct CDR3 sequences, 4% to 6% of which are singletons, and 29% rests with the top ten. The specimen was PBMCs, collected at surgery. Every receptor here comes from a female donor with early-stage non-small cell lung cancer. CDR3s include the opening cysteine and the closing phenylalanine or tryptophan. A D gene is named only where the DNA matches it firmly. Clone sizes are given selectively: once, few, many, or a class where the clone is expanded.

TRBV12-3/TRBV12-4	TRBJ1-2	-	many	CASSLEQYNYGYTF	TGTGCCAGCAGTTTAGAACAGTACAACTATGGCTACACCTTC
TRBV20-1	TRBJ2-7	-	many	CSAGGGEQYF	TGCAGTGCTGGCGGAGGCGAGCAGTACTTC
TRBV5-6	TRBJ2-1	TRBD2	many	CASSTRTSGSNEQFF	TGTGCCAGCAGCACCCGGACTAGCGGAAGCAATGAGCAGTTCTTC
TRBV7-6	TRBJ2-5	TRBD1	many	CASSRGQPQETQYF	TGTGCCAGCAGCCGGGGACAGCCGCAAGAGACCCAGTACTTC
TRBV2	TRBJ2-3	-	few	CASSSGTTDTQYF	TGTGCCAGCAGTTCCGGGACTACAGATACGCAGTATTTT
TRBV20-1	TRBJ2-5	TRBD2	many	CSARSGTSGETQYF	TGCAGTGCTAGGTCCGGGACTAGCGGGGAGACCCAGTACTTC
TRBV6-6	TRBJ2-5	-	once	CASSPGAETQYF	TGTGCCAGCAGCCCAGGGGCGGAGACCCAGTACTTC
TRBV5-5	TRBJ1-2	-	many	CASSLRGLYGYTF	TGTGCCAGCAGCTTGCGCGGGCTCTATGGCTACACCTTC
TRBV12-3/TRBV12-4	TRBJ2-3	-	medium-sized	CASSLWDLGDIDTQYF	TGTGCCAGCAGTTTATGGGACCTTGGAGATATTGATACGCAGTATTTT
TRBV6-6	TRBJ2-7	TRBD1	many	CASSYYRDSDEQYF	TGTGCCAGCAGTTACTACCGGGACAGTGACGAGCAGTACTTC
TRBV7-9	TRBJ2-1	TRBD2	many	CASSLGLAGPNEQFF	TGTGCCAGCAGCCTGGGACTAGCGGGTCCAAATGAGCAGTTCTTC
TRBV28	TRBJ2-1	TRBD2	many	CASSTGLVGNEQFF	TGTGCCAGCAGTACGGGACTAGTTGGGAATGAGCAGTTCTTC
TRBV20-1	TRBJ2-7	-	many	CSARDMVGWGYEQYF	TGCAGTGCTAGAGATATGGTTGGTTGGGGGTACGAGCAGTACTTC
TRBV5-1	TRBJ2-5	-	many	CASSSGETQYF	TGCGCCAGCAGCTCTGGAGAGACCCAGTACTTC
TRBV5-8	TRBJ1-4	-	many	CASGRSNEKLFF	TGTGCCTCAGGGCGGAGTAATGAAAAACTGTTTTTT
TRBV7-9	TRBJ2-2	-	many	CASSPWGQTNTGELFF	TGTGCCAGCAGCCCCTGGGGACAAACGAACACCGGGGAGCTGTTTTTT
TRBV7-2	TRBJ2-1	TRBD1	many	CASSNRGSYNEQFF	TGTGCCAGCAGCAACAGGGGGAGTTACAATGAGCAGTTCTTC
TRBV24-1	TRBJ2-1	TRBD2	many	CATSDLPTGTTSDGEQFF	TGTGCCACCAGTGATTTGCCCACCGGGACTACATCCGACGGGGAGCAGTTCTTC
TRBV12-3/TRBV12-4	TRBJ1-1	TRBD1	many	CASSPRDSRKAFF	TGTGCCAGCAGTCCCCGGGACAGTCGGAAAGCTTTCTTT
TRBV6-5	TRBJ2-1	-	-	CASSYGDSSYNEQFF	TGTGCCAGCAGTTACGGGGATAGCTCCTACAATGAGCAGTTCTTC
TRBV4-1	TRBJ2-3	-	many	CASSQNGLSGADTQYF	TGCGCCAGCAGCCAAAATGGACTGAGTGGGGCAGATACGCAGTATTTT
TRBV20-1	TRBJ2-2	TRBD1	many	CSARGRTGIGELFF	TGCAGTGCTAGAGGCAGGACAGGGATCGGGGAGCTGTTTTTT
TRBV4-1	TRBJ2-7	TRBD1	-	CASSLTPGQGNHEQYF	TGCGCCAGCAGCCTTACCCCCGGACAGGGAAATCACGAGCAGTACTTC
TRBV28	TRBJ2-7	-	many	CASSGSYEQYF	TGTGCCAGCAGCGGGAGTTACGAGCAGTACTTC
TRBV6-5	TRBJ2-7	TRBD2	many	CASSRSGGSVSYEQYF	TGTGCCAGCAGTAGGAGCGGGGGCTCCGTCTCCTACGAGCAGTACTTC
TRBV19	TRBJ1-4	-	many	CASRTAGEKLFF	TGTGCCAGTAGGACAGCGGGTGAAAAACTGTTTTTT
TRBV12-3/TRBV12-4	TRBJ2-1	-	-	CASTLGLDEQFF	TGTGCCAGCACCCTAGGGCTCGATGAGCAGTTCTTC
TRBV20-1	TRBJ1-1	-	many	CSVAQSNTEAFF	TGCAGTGTGGCGCAATCGAACACTGAAGCTTTCTTT
TRBV18	TRBJ2-1	-	-	CASSPPSKYNEQFF	TGTGCCAGCTCACCACCTTCGAAATACAATGAGCAGTTCTTC
TRBV7-2	TRBJ2-7	-	many	CASSFGGSSYEQYF	TGTGCCAGCAGCTTCGGCGGAAGCTCCTACGAGCAGTACTTC
TRBV20-1	TRBJ2-1	TRBD1	few	CSATDRVGHNEQFF	TGCAGTGCCACTGACAGGGTGGGACACAATGAGCAGTTCTTC
TRBV29-1	TRBJ2-5	TRBD2	many	CSVEWTGLASQETQYF	TGCAGCGTTGAGTGGACGGGACTAGCGAGCCAAGAGACCCAGTACTTC
TRBV25-1	TRBJ2-3	-	-	CASIFGMGGGTDTQYF	TGTGCCAGCATTTTCGGAATGGGCGGGGGCACAGATACGCAGTATTTT
TRBV4-3	TRBJ2-5	-	many	CASSQQIGFQETQYF	TGCGCCAGCAGCCAACAAATAGGCTTCCAAGAGACCCAGTACTTC
TRBV5-1	TRBJ2-7	TRBD1	many	CASSYPRDRVEYEQYF	TGCGCCAGCAGCTATCCCCGGGACAGGGTAGAATACGAGCAGTACTTC
TRBV29-1	TRBJ2-3	-	many	CSGQPSLSTDTQYF	TGCAGCGGGCAGCCGAGCCTTAGCACAGATACGCAGTATTTT
TRBV6-1	TRBJ2-1	-	few	CANTYTDEQFF	TGTGCCAACACGTATACGGATGAGCAGTTCTTC
TRBV7-9	TRBJ2-3	TRBD2	many	CASSFEASSGTGDTQYF	TGTGCCAGCAGCTTCGAGGCCTCCAGCGGGACTGGAGATACGCAGTATTTT
TRBV20-1	TRBJ2-7	-	many	CSASPGIPLYEQYF	TGCAGTGCTAGTCCTGGTATCCCCCTCTACGAGCAGTACTTC
TRBV20-1	TRBJ2-1	-	few	CSARPLDGTYNEQFF	TGCAGTGCTAGACCTCTCGACGGGACCTACAATGAGCAGTTCTTC
TRBV5-6	TRBJ2-5	-	few	CASSFWGETQYF	TGTGCCAGCAGCTTCTGGGGGGAGACCCAGTACTTC
TRBV24-1	TRBJ2-3	-	few	CATRGAKDTQYF	TGTGCCACGCGTGGGGCCAAGGATACGCAGTATTTT
TRBV29-1	TRBJ2-1	-	-	CSATGTYYNEQFF	TGCAGCGCCACCGGGACTTACTACAATGAGCAGTTCTTC
TRBV30	TRBJ1-1	-	many	CAWSAAANTEAFF	TGTGCCTGGAGTGCCGCGGCGAACACTGAAGCTTTCTTT
TRBV20-1	TRBJ2-5	TRBD2	few	CSARDQLAGEQETQYF	TGCAGTGCTAGAGATCAGCTAGCGGGGGAGCAAGAGACCCAGTACTTC
TRBV29-1	TRBJ1-2	TRBD1	many	CSVEGQGNYGYTF	TGCAGCGTCGAGGGACAGGGTAACTATGGCTACACCTTC
TRBV6-6	TRBJ1-6	-	few	CASSYSTGRASPPLHF	TGTGCCAGCAGTTACTCGACCGGCCGAGCGAGTCCACCCCTCCACTTT
TRBV5-4	TRBJ2-2	TRBD1	many	CASSSKTGVTGELFF	TGTGCCAGCAGCTCTAAAACAGGGGTCACCGGGGAGCTGTTTTTT
TRBV29-1	TRBJ2-5	-	many	CSVERGTQYF	TGCAGCGTTGAGAGGGGGACCCAGTACTTC
TRBV4-3	TRBJ2-1	-	many	CASSQDPRIAGNEQFF	TGCGCCAGCAGCCAAGACCCCCGAATTGCGGGGAATGAGCAGTTCTTC
TRBV29-1	TRBJ2-7	-	many	CSVEEDQAYEQYF	TGCAGCGTTGAAGAGGATCAGGCCTACGAGCAGTACTTC
TRBV15	TRBJ2-2	-	-	CATSRGLLNTGELFF	TGTGCCACCAGCAGAGGCCTTCTGAACACCGGGGAGCTGTTTTTT
TRBV7-2	TRBJ1-4	-	many	CASSRGWTEKLFF	TGTGCCAGCAGCAGGGGCTGGACGGAAAAACTGTTTTTT
TRBV4-3	TRBJ1-2	-	many	CASSQGTTVNYGYTF	TGCGCCAGCAGCCAAGGTACCACAGTTAACTATGGCTACACCTTC
TRBV6-6	TRBJ2-2	-	few	CASAGPAAELFF	TGTGCCAGCGCCGGGCCCGCGGCGGAGCTGTTTTTT